The clone carrying this T cell receptor (beta chain) was seen once. Trimming took 7 bases from V and 5 from J, leaving 11 bases between them. The CDR3 sequence is 12 residues long. Germline V CDR1 and CDR2: SQVTM, ANQGSEA. The sample belongs to a study of T cell responses to AZD1222 COVID-19 vaccine. The protocol was immunoSEQ multiplex PCR, while the TCRdb copy is restricted to in-frame clones and leaves out a portion. The repertoire has over 100,000 clones, roughly nine tenths of them found once; the top ten carry over 1.5%. This chain connects TRBV29-1 to TRBJ1-4; possibly TRBD1 for D (5 bases). The sample here was peripheral blood, taken on day 0 of AZD1222 vaccination. The clonotype comes from an adult in good health. The CDR3: CSASGLNEKLFF. In nucleotides, the CDR3 is TGCAGCGCCTCGGGGCTGAATGAAAAACTGTTTTTT.